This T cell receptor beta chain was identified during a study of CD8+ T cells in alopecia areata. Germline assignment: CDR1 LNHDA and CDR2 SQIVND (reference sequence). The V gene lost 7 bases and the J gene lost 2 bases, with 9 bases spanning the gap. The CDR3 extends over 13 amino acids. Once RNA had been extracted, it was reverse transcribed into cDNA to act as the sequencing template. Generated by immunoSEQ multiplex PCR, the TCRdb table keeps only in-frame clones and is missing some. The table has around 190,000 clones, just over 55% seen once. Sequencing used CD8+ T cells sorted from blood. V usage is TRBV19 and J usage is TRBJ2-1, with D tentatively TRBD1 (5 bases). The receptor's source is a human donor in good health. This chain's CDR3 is CASMQGPYNEQFF. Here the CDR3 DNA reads TGTGCCAGTATGCAGGGCCCCTACAATGAGCAGTTCTTC.